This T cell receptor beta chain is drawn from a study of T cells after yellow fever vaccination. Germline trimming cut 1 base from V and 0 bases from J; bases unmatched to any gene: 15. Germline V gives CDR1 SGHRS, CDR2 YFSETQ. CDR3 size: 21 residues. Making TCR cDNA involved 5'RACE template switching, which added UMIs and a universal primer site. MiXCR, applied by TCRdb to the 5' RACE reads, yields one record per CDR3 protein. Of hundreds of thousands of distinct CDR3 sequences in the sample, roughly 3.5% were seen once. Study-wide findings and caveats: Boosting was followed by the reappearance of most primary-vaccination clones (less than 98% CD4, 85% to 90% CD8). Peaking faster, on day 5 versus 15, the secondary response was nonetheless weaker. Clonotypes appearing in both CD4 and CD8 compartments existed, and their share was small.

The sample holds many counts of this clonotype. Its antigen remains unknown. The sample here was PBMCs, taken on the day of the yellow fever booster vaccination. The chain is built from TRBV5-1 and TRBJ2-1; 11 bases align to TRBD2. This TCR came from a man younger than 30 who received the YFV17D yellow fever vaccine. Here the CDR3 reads CASSLFLRSGGAQSSYNEQFF. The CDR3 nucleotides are TGCGCCAGCAGCTTGTTTCTCCGTAGCGGGGGGGCACAAAGCTCCTACAATGAGCAGTTCTTC.